The rows below give T cell receptor beta chains drawn from one sample of a study of cytomegalovirus exposure and HLA in healthy donors. The method was immunoSEQ multiplex PCR; TCRdb's version includes in-frame clones alone and lacks a portion of them. The sample contains about 110,000 clones, around three quarters of which appear only once. The sample taken for sequencing was PBMCs. These receptors were obtained from a woman aged 18-35 years in good health and CMV-seropositive. Both conserved end residues are part of each CDR3. A D gene is named only where the DNA matches it firmly. The size field is filled for only some rows; it gives once, few, many or a size class.

J: TRBJ1-1; size: NA; D: NA; V: TRBV13; CDR3: CASRGVGGTEAFF; DNA: TGTGCCAGCAGAGGGGTGGGGGGTACTGAAGCTTTCTTT
J: TRBJ2-7; size: NA; D: NA; V: TRBV5-4; CDR3: CASRDAGNYEQYF; DNA: TGTGCCAGCCGCGACGCGGGAAACTACGAGCAGTACTTC
J: TRBJ2-3; size: NA; D: TRBD2; V: TRBV5-4; CDR3: CASSFVAGSSTDTQYF; DNA: TGTGCCAGCAGCTTCGTAGCGGGGTCTAGCACAGATACGCAGTATTTT
J: TRBJ1-5; size: NA; D: TRBD1; V: TRBV7-9; CDR3: CASSYHSGGSQPQHF; DNA: TGTGCCAGCAGCTACCACTCAGGGGGCTCTCAGCCCCAGCATTTT
J: TRBJ1-5; size: NA; D: TRBD1; V: TRBV18; CDR3: CASSPVRTGVASNQPQHF; DNA: TGTGCCAGCTCCCCCGTGAGGACAGGGGTCGCGAGCAATCAGCCCCAGCATTTT
J: TRBJ2-7; size: NA; D: NA; V: TRBV28; CDR3: CASSLWRNSYEQYF; DNA: TGTGCCAGCAGTTTATGGCGGAATTCCTACGAGCAGTACTTC
J: TRBJ1-4; size: NA; D: NA; V: TRBV5-1; CDR3: CASSSDNNEKLFF; DNA: TGCGCCAGCAGCTCCGACAATAATGAAAAACTGTTTTTT
J: TRBJ2-2; size: NA; D: TRBD1; V: TRBV7-6; CDR3: CASSLGRQGSTGELFF; DNA: TGTGCCAGCAGCTTAGGACGACAGGGGTCAACCGGGGAGCTGTTTTTT
J: TRBJ1-5; size: once; D: NA; V: TRBV7-8; CDR3: CASSPTGHFSNQPQHF; DNA: TGTGCCAGCAGCCCAACGGGACATTTTAGCAATCAGCCCCAGCATTTT
J: TRBJ1-1; size: NA; D: NA; V: TRBV27; CDR3: CASSFQGIGTEAFF; DNA: TGTGCCAGCAGTTTCCAGGGGATAGGAACTGAAGCTTTCTTT
J: TRBJ2-1; size: NA; D: TRBD1; V: TRBV7-9; CDR3: CASSPSFRDRSYNEQFF; DNA: TGTGCCAGCAGCCCTTCGTTCCGGGACAGATCCTACAATGAGCAGTTCTTC
J: TRBJ2-5; size: few; D: NA; V: TRBV5-6; CDR3: CASSFTTGPGETQYF; DNA: TGTGCCAGCAGCTTCACCACAGGGCCAGGGGAGACCCAGTACTTC
J: TRBJ1-5; size: NA; D: NA; V: TRBV27; CDR3: CASSLLGSGYVINQPQHF; DNA: TGTGCCAGCAGTTTATTAGGGAGTGGGTATGTTATCAATCAGCCCCAGCATTTT
J: TRBJ2-7; size: NA; D: TRBD1; V: TRBV5-1; CDR3: CASSIGFGTGGYEQYF; DNA: TGCGCCAGCAGCATTGGATTCGGGACAGGGGGCTACGAGCAGTACTTC
J: TRBJ2-3; size: NA; D: NA; V: TRBV20-1; CDR3: CSASRSDTQYF; DNA: TGCAGTGCTAGTAGATCAGATACGCAGTATTTT
J: TRBJ1-5; size: NA; D: NA; V: TRBV30; CDR3: CAWSELGIGQPQHF; DNA: TGTGCCTGGAGTGAGCTAGGTATCGGTCAGCCCCAGCATTTT
J: TRBJ1-1; size: NA; D: TRBD1; V: TRBV7-9; CDR3: CASSLGDRGRQRTEAFF; DNA: TGTGCCAGCAGCTTAGGGGACAGGGGGAGACAAAGGACTGAAGCTTTCTTT
J: TRBJ2-2; size: NA; D: TRBD2; V: TRBV10-3; CDR3: CAIKRSGRGSGSHTGELFF; DNA: TGTGCCATCAAGCGGTCGGGCAGGGGTAGCGGGAGTCACACCGGGGAGCTGTTTTTT
J: TRBJ2-1; size: NA; D: TRBD2; V: TRBV28; CDR3: CASSSRWGTSGMNEQFF; DNA: TGTGCCAGCAGTTCACGGTGGGGGACTAGCGGGATGAATGAGCAGTTCTTC
J: TRBJ2-2; size: NA; D: NA; V: TRBV10-1; CDR3: CASSVSGNTGELFF; DNA: TGCGCCAGCAGTGTAAGCGGGAACACCGGGGAGCTGTTTTTT
J: TRBJ2-7; size: NA; D: NA; V: TRBV5-4; CDR3: CASSSRRSGDEQYF; DNA: TGTGCCAGCAGCTCACGACGGTCAGGGGACGAGCAGTACTTC
J: TRBJ2-5; size: NA; D: TRBD1; V: TRBV5-1; CDR3: CASSSGQGFWETQYF; DNA: TGCGCCAGCAGCTCCGGACAGGGGTTCTGGGAGACCCAGTACTTC
J: TRBJ2-7; size: once; D: NA; V: TRBV25-1; CDR3: CASSGAGYYEQYF; DNA: TGTGCCAGCAGTGGGGCAGGGTACTACGAGCAGTACTTC
J: TRBJ2-1; size: NA; D: NA; V: TRBV7-9; CDR3: CSSSSPVERLNYNEQFF; DNA: TGTTCCAGCAGCTCCCCGGTGGAGCGTCTGAACTACAATGAGCAGTTCTTC
J: TRBJ1-1; size: NA; D: NA; V: TRBV9; CDR3: CASSVVGSTEAFF; DNA: TGTGCCAGCAGCGTAGTTGGGAGCACTGAAGCTTTCTTT
J: TRBJ2-2; size: NA; D: NA; V: TRBV11-3; CDR3: CASSRGKTPLTGELFF; DNA: TGTGCCAGCAGCCGGGGGAAGACTCCATTAACCGGGGAGCTGTTTTTT
J: TRBJ1-2; size: NA; D: NA; V: TRBV28; CDR3: CASRQGYHGYTF; DNA: TGTGCCAGCAGGCAGGGGTACCATGGCTACACCTTC
J: TRBJ2-4; size: NA; D: TRBD1; V: TRBV6-5; CDR3: CASSYRGSKNIQYF; DNA: TGTGCCAGCAGCTACAGGGGATCCAAAAACATTCAGTACTTC
J: TRBJ2-1; size: NA; D: TRBD2; V: TRBV12-5; CDR3: CASGFNLAGGTYNEQFF; DNA: TGTGCTAGTGGTTTCAATCTAGCGGGAGGCACCTACAATGAGCAGTTCTTC
J: TRBJ1-4; size: NA; D: NA; V: TRBV5-1; CDR3: CASKADSTNEKLFF; DNA: TGCGCCAGCAAGGCAGACTCAACTAATGAAAAACTGTTTTTT
J: TRBJ1-4; size: NA; D: NA; V: TRBV7-9; CDR3: CASSLKGGAKGREKLFF; DNA: TGTGCCAGCAGCTTAAAAGGGGGGGCCAAAGGGCGTGAAAAACTGTTTTTT
J: TRBJ1-2; size: NA; D: TRBD1; V: TRBV6-1; CDR3: CASSPTGIYGYTF; DNA: TGTGCCAGCAGTCCGACAGGGATCTATGGCTACACCTTC
J: TRBJ1-1; size: NA; D: NA; V: TRBV2; CDR3: CASSEVLGVNTEAFF; DNA: TGTGCCAGCAGTGAAGTATTAGGGGTGAACACTGAAGCTTTCTTT
J: TRBJ2-3; size: NA; D: TRBD2; V: TRBV7-9; CDR3: CASSAGLAASTDTQYF; DNA: TGTGCCAGCAGCGCGGGACTAGCGGCTAGCACAGATACGCAGTATTTT
J: TRBJ2-7; size: NA; D: TRBD1; V: TRBV6-1; CDR3: CASSEGRGSFYEQYF; DNA: TGTGCCAGCAGTGAAGGCAGGGGGAGCTTTTACGAGCAGTACTTC
J: TRBJ2-2; size: NA; D: NA; V: TRBV11-3; CDR3: CASSQTGELFF; DNA: TGTGCCAGCAGTCAAACCGGGGAGCTGTTTTTT
J: TRBJ2-2; size: NA; D: NA; V: TRBV19; CDR3: CASSINRRRELFF; DNA: TGTGCCAGTAGTATCAACAGGAGACGAGAGCTGTTTTTT
J: TRBJ1-5; size: NA; D: NA; V: TRBV19; CDR3: CASSIGRGSNQPQHF; DNA: TGTGCCAGTAGTATAGGAAGGGGTAGCAATCAGCCCCAGCATTTT
J: TRBJ2-1; size: NA; D: NA; V: TRBV5-1; CDR3: CASSLHPGSDNEQFF; DNA: TGCGCCAGCAGCTTACACCCCGGGTCCGACAATGAGCAGTTCTTC
J: TRBJ2-4; size: NA; D: TRBD1; V: TRBV7-9; CDR3: CASSLGQGEENIQYF; DNA: TGTGCCAGCAGCTTAGGACAGGGAGAGGAGAACATTCAGTACTTC
J: TRBJ2-2; size: NA; D: TRBD2; V: TRBV5-4; CDR3: CASRTGLGSAGELFF; DNA: TGTGCCAGCAGAACGGGACTAGGGTCCGCCGGGGAGCTGTTTTTT
J: TRBJ2-1; size: NA; D: NA; V: TRBV6-6; CDR3: CASSYQLDREQFF; DNA: TGTGCCAGCAGTTACCAGCTAGATCGCGAGCAGTTCTTC
J: TRBJ2-7; size: NA; D: NA; V: TRBV18; CDR3: CASSPRGASDYEQYF; DNA: TGTGCCAGCTCCCCAAGAGGAGCCTCAGACTACGAGCAGTACTTC
J: TRBJ1-1; size: NA; D: NA; V: TRBV6-5; CDR3: CAASSAGRGEAFF; DNA: TGTGCCGCTTCGTCCGCAGGGCGCGGTGAAGCTTTCTTT
J: TRBJ1-4; size: NA; D: TRBD1; V: TRBV28; CDR3: CASSLGQREKLFF; DNA: TGTGCCAGCAGTTTGGGACAGAGGGAAAAACTGTTTTTT
J: TRBJ2-7; size: NA; D: NA; V: TRBV11-2; CDR3: CASSLARRYEQYF; DNA: TGTGCCAGCAGCTTAGCGAGGCGGTACGAGCAGTACTTC
J: TRBJ1-2; size: NA; D: TRBD1; V: TRBV5-6; CDR3: CASSLGLGQGIFSYTF; DNA: TGTGCCAGCAGCTTAGGCCTGGGACAGGGGATCTTCAGCTACACCTTC
J: TRBJ2-5; size: NA; D: NA; V: TRBV6-4; CDR3: CASSDKREGGETQYF; DNA: TGTGCCAGCAGTGACAAGAGGGAGGGGGGGGAGACCCAGTACTTC
J: TRBJ1-4; size: NA; D: NA; V: TRBV6-5; CDR3: CASSGSWREKLFF; DNA: TGTGCCAGCAGTGGGTCGTGGAGGGAAAAACTGTTTTTT
J: TRBJ1-1; size: NA; D: NA; V: TRBV7-8; CDR3: CASSLSLTEAFF; DNA: TGTGCCAGCAGCTTATCCCTCACTGAAGCTTTCTTT
J: TRBJ2-7; size: NA; D: TRBD1; V: TRBV6-6; CDR3: CASKGQGKSDEQYF; DNA: TGTGCCAGCAAGGGACAGGGGAAGAGCGACGAGCAGTACTTC
J: TRBJ2-5; size: NA; D: TRBD1; V: TRBV19; CDR3: CASRLTGRVETQYF; DNA: TGTGCCAGCCGATTGACAGGGCGGGTAGAGACCCAGTACTTC
J: TRBJ2-7; size: NA; D: TRBD2; V: TRBV27; CDR3: CASSRSSGSSGQYF; DNA: TGTGCCAGCAGTCGGTCCAGCGGGAGTTCGGGGCAGTACTTC
J: TRBJ2-7; size: NA; D: TRBD1; V: TRBV6-5; CDR3: CASSYRDRVGEQYF; DNA: TGTGCCAGCAGTTACCGGGACAGGGTAGGCGAGCAGTACTTC
J: TRBJ1-1; size: NA; D: TRBD1; V: TRBV5-1; CDR3: CASSPQGDTEAFF; DNA: TGCGCCAGCAGCCCCCAGGGGGACACTGAAGCTTTCTTT
J: TRBJ2-7; size: NA; D: NA; V: TRBV9; CDR3: CASRSPLQWARPNYEQYF; DNA: TGTGCCAGCAGGTCTCCCTTACAGTGGGCCCGACCCAACTACGAGCAGTACTTC
J: TRBJ2-3; size: NA; D: NA; V: TRBV19; CDR3: CASSTFGIAELPDTQYF; DNA: TGTGCCAGTAGTACCTTCGGAATAGCTGAACTGCCAGATACGCAGTATTTT